This T cell receptor beta chain was sequenced in a study of vaccination and CD4 T cells after COVID-19. Study-level information: For control cultures, the treatment was a CEFX pool, an HIV-1 Nef pool, or no peptide.

As for this clonotype: What it recognizes is unknown.

CD4+ T cells that had been cultured provided DNA sequenced with the Oncomine TCR Beta short-read assay. TCRdb recomputed calls from the PCR reads with MiXCR, one row per CDR3 protein. Of roughly 18,000 distinct CDR3 sequences detected, around 58% appear once; the ten largest clones hold roughly 9.6%. V shed 6 bases, J shed 7 bases, and the junction held 3 bases outside the gene matches. The CDR3 totals 13 residues. Germline loops: CDR1 SNHLY, CDR2 FYNNEI. Specified treatment: approximately 10-day PBMC culture with coronavirus spike peptide pools or control peptides (ViraFEST assay). The source material was CD4+ T cells from blood, cultured in vitro. The source of this sequence is a human donor who had recovered from COVID-19. The chain carries TRBV2 and TRBJ2-3; 11 nucleotides match TRBD1. The CDR3 DNA is TGTGCCAGCAGGGGACAGGGGGGATATACGCAGTATTTT. Translated: CASRGQGGYTQYF.